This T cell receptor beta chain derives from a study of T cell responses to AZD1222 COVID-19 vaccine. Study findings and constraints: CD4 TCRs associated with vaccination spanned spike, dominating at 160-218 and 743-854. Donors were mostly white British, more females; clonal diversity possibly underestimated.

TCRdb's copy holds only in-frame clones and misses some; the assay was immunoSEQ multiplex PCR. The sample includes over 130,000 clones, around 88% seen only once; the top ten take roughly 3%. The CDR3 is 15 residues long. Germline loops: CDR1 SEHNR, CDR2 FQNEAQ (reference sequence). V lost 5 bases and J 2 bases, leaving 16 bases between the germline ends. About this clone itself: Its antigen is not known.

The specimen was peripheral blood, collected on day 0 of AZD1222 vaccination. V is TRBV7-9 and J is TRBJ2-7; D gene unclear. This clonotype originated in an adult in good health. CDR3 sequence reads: CASSHPSGGAYEQYF. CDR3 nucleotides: TGTGCCAGCAGCCACCCTTCGGGTGGGGCCTACGAGCAGTACTTC. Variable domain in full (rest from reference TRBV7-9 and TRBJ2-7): DTGVSQNPRHKITKRGQNVTFRCDPISEHNRLYWYRQTLGQGPEFLTYFQNEAQLEKSRLLSDRFSAERPKGSFSTLEIQRTEQGDSAMYLCASSHPSGGAYEQYFGPGTRLTVT.